Each of the 4 T cell receptor beta chains below was sequenced from the same sample in a study of cytomegalovirus exposure and HLA in healthy donors (dated by TCRdb to about 2017). The library was built by means of the immunoSEQ multiplex PCR assay. TCRdb took this table from immuneACCESS and kept in-frame rearrangements with V and J called. Such tables lack part of the clones; where checked against another copy, unresolved V genes explain under half of the gap, and the rest is unexplained. The sample data list approximately 160,000 clones, and roughly 84% of these were observed just once. The ten largest clones take up roughly 10% of the sample. Sequences were obtained from PBMCs. The receptors originated from a man aged 30 to 45 in good health and CMV-seropositive.

This chain joins TRBV5-1 and TRBJ2-5, with 8 bases identical to TRBD2. Germline loops: CDR1 SGHRS, CDR2 YFSETQ. The CDR3 loop spans 15 amino acids. The J segment lost 0 bases and the V segment lost 4 bases, leaving 5 bases of the junction unmatched. DNA for the CDR3: TGCGCCAGCAGCGAAATAGCGGGGTACCAAGAGACCCAGTACTTC. Its translation is CASSEIAGYQETQYF.

The chain carries TRBV4-3 and TRBJ1-2; D not certain. CDR1 and CDR2 from the germline V gene are LGHNA and YSLEER. The CDR3 loop spans 16 amino acids. Trimming removed 0 bases at V and 3 bases at J, with 14 bases between. The CDR3 loop is CASSQDGIHRDYGYTF. As DNA, the CDR3 is TGCGCCAGCAGCCAAGACGGGATCCACCGAGACTATGGCTACACCTTC.

This sequence joins TRBV5-1 and TRBJ2-2, with TRBD2 matching over 16 bases. Trimming took 4 bases from V and 6 from J; bases not matched to a gene: 9. Germline V gene data show CDR1 as SGHRS and CDR2 as YFSETQ. The CDR3 contains 18 residues. CDR3 DNA: TGCGCCAGCAGCAGTGTACCGGGACTAGCGGGAGGGCCCGGGGAGCTGTTTTTT. This encodes CASSSVPGLAGGPGELFF.

The chain uses TRBV7-6 and TRBJ2-2; 14 bases agree with TRBD2. Germline-derived CDR1 and CDR2 are SGHVS and FNYEAQ. The J segment lost 3 bases and the V segment lost 3 bases, leaving 6 bases of the junction unmatched. The CDR3 contains 18 residues. The CDR3 region has the DNA TGTGCCAGCAGCTTTGGGACTAGCGGGAGAGTAGACACCGGGGAGCTGTTTTTT. This sequence encodes CASSFGTSGRVDTGELFF.